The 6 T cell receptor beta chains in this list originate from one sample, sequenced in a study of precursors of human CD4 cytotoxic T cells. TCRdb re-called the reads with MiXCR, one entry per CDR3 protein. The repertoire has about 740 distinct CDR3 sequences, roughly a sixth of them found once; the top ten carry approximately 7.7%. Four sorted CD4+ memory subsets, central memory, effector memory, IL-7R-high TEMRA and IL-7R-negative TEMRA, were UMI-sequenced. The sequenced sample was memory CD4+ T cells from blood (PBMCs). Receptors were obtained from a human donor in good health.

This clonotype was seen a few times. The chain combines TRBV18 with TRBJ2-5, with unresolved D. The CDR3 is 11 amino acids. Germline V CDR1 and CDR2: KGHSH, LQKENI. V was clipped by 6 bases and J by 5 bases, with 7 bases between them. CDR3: CASSPAETQYF. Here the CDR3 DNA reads TGTGCCAGCTCCCCTGCGGAGACCCAGTACTTC. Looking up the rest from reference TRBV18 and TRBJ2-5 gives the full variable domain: NAGVMQNPRHLVRRRGQEARLRCSPMKGHSHVYWYRQLPEEGLKFMVYLQKENIIDESGMPKERFSAEFPKEGPSILRIQQVVRGDSAAYFCASSPAETQYFGPGTRLLVL.

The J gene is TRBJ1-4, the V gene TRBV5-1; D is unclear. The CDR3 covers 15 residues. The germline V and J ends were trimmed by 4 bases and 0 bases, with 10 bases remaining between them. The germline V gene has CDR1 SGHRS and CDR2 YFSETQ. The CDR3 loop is CASSPGRSTNEKLFF. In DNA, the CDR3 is TGCGCCAGCAGCCCCGGACGGTCAACTAATGAAAAACTGTTTTTT.

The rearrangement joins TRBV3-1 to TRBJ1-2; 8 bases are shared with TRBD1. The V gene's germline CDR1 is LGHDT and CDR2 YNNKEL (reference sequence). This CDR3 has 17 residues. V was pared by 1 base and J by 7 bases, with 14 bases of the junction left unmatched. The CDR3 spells CASSQGMSDRALGGYTF. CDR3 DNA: TGTGCCAGCAGCCAAGGGATGTCGGACAGGGCCTTAGGTGGCTACACCTTC.

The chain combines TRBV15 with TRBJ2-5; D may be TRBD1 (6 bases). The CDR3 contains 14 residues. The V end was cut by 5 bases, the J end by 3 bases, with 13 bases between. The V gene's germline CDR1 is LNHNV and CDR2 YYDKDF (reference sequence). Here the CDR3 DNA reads TGTGCCACCAGCGCAGGGGACCTCGAAGAGACCCAGTACTTC. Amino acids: CATSAGDLEETQYF.

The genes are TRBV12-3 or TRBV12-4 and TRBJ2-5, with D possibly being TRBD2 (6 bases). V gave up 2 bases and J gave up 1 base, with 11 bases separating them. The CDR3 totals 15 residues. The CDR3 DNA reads TGTGCCAGCAGTTTATCGGGGGAGGCCCAAGAGACCCAGTACTTC. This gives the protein CASSLSGEAQETQYF.

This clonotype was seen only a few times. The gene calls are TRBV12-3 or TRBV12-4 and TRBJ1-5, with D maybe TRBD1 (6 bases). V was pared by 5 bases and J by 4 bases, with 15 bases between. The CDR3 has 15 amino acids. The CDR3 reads CASSNVGASNQPQHF. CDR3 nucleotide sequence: TGTGCCAGCAGTAACGTGGGGGCTTCAAATCAGCCCCAGCATTTT.